Below are 2 T cell receptor beta chains sequenced from a single sample in a study of T-cell memory formation after mild COVID-19. TCRdb re-called the 5' RACE reads through MiXCR, storing one row per CDR3 protein. The data show under 550,000 distinct CDR3 sequences, with roughly 18% seen just once and about 12% held by the top ten. The sample taken for sequencing was PBMCs or a T cell subset sorted from them (not recorded which). The source of these receptors is an adult woman who had mild COVID-19 (a few samples of this study predate the infection). Cell type and time point are not known.

This clonotype was recorded a few times. The CDR3 sequence: CASSLVGQIRGGYTF. CDR3 bases: TGTGCCAGCAGCTTGGTGGGACAGATTCGAGGTGGCTACACCTTC. The rearrangement uses TRBV5-4 and TRBJ1-2, with 7 bases lining up with TRBD1. There are 15 residues in the CDR3. V gave up 0 bases and J gave up 7 bases; unmatched junction bases: 9. Germline CDR1 and CDR2: SGHNT and YYREEE (reference sequence). Using reference TRBV5-4 and TRBJ1-2 for the parts outside the CDR3, the full variable domain is ETGVTQSPTHLIKTRGQQVTLRCSSQSGHNTVSWYQQALGQGPQFIFQYYREEENGRGNFPPRFSGLQFPNYSSELNVNALELDDSALYLCASSLVGQIRGGYTFGSGTRLTVV.

J is TRBJ2-5 and V is TRBV7-2; 11 bases fit TRBD2. The CDR3 covers 17 residues. Trimming took 0 bases from V and 5 from J; bases not matched to a gene: 8. Per the germline V gene, CDR1 is SGHTA and CDR2 is FQGNSA. The CDR3 DNA is TGTGCCAGCAGCTTAGCAGAGGGACTAGCGGTGGCGGAGACCCAGTACTTC. It encodes CASSLAEGLAVAETQYF.